The clone carrying this T cell receptor (beta chain) was seen only a few times. The data were taken from a study of blood T cells in healthy people across ages. The ends were cut back, 4 bases at V and 1 base at J, with 1 base in the middle. Germline CDR1 reads SGHTA; CDR2 reads FQGNSA. The CDR3 contains 12 residues. With a J-beta primer mix and a sample-barcoded 5' primer, a second PCR ran about 7 to 11 cycles. TCRdb passed the 5' RACE reads through MiXCR, listing each CDR3 protein once. In the table there are some 710,000 distinct CDR3 sequences, 35% to 50% of which are singletons. This sequence joins TRBV7-2 and TRBJ2-2; D gene ambiguous. The clonotype comes from a man of 80 years or more in good health. Specimen: blood. The CDR3 DNA reads as TGTGCCAGCAGCTGGAACACCGGGGAGCTGTTTTTT. This translates into CASSWNTGELFF.